These 6 T cell receptor beta chains were all obtained from the same sample, sequenced in a study of cytomegalovirus exposure and HLA in healthy donors. Use of 60 Vbeta and 13 Jbeta primers characterized the PCR. Assay used: immunoSEQ multiplex PCR; TCRdb lists only in-frame clones, some missing. The repertoire has approximately 150,000 clones, about four fifths of them found once; the top ten carry 5% to 6.5%. The material sequenced was PBMCs. The receptors here all came from a middle-aged man in good health and CMV-seropositive.

The rearrangement joins TRBV5-1 to TRBJ2-7; possible D gene TRBD2, 6 bases. This CDR3 comprises 15 residues. V was trimmed by 4 bases and J by 0 bases, leaving 14 bases between them. The germline gives CDR1 SGHRS, CDR2 YFSETQ. CDR3 bases: TGCGCCAGCAGCGCGACGGGACTGAGCTCCTACGAGCAGTACTTC. Its protein is CASSATGLSSYEQYF. The whole variable domain, remainder taken from reference TRBV5-1 and TRBJ2-7, is KAGVTQTPRYLIKTRGQQVTLSCSPISGHRSVSWYQQTPGQGLQFLFEYFSETQRNKGNFPGRFSGRQFSNSRSEMNVSTLELGDSALYLCASSATGLSSYEQYFGPGTRLTVT.

The chain combines TRBV28 with TRBJ1-6, with D possibly matching TRBD1 (5 bases). CDR1 is MDHEN and CDR2 is SYDVKM in the germline V gene. V lost 6 bases and J 5 bases, leaving 8 bases between the germline ends. This CDR3 is built from 13 residues. For the CDR3, the DNA is TGTGCCAGCAGCCACAGGAATAATTCACCCCTCCACTTT. Residues: CASSHRNNSPLHF.

The chain links TRBV5-4 to TRBJ2-7; tentatively, D is TRBD1 (6 bases). This CDR3 spans 14 amino acids. Looked up from germline, CDR1 is SGHNT and CDR2 is YYREEE (reference sequence). V was pared by 4 bases and J by 2 bases, with 13 bases between. The CDR3 loop is CASSVGGNTYEQYF. In DNA form, the CDR3 reads TGTGCCAGCAGCGTAGGGGGAAACACCTACGAGCAGTACTTC.

This sequence joins TRBV19 and TRBJ1-5; D remains unclear. Trimming left V 7 bases short and J 1 base short, with 5 bases between. The CDR3 runs 12 residues. The germline V gene has CDR1 LNHDA and CDR2 SQIVND (reference sequence). The CDR3 DNA sequence: TGTGCCAGTATGCAGAGCAATCAGCCCCAGCATTTT. The encoded protein is CASMQSNQPQHF.

This clone appeared a single time. The rearrangement joins TRBV2 to TRBJ2-7; 11 bases line up with TRBD1. The CDR3 is 15 amino acids. The trim removed 1 base at V and 4 bases at J, leaving 3 bases unmatched. Germline loops: CDR1 SNHLY, CDR2 FYNNEI. The CDR3 bases are TGTGCCAGCAGTGAAGGGGACAGGGGGAGGTACGAGCAGTACTTC. This sequence encodes CASSEGDRGRYEQYF. Full variable domain (missing parts from reference TRBV2 and TRBJ2-7): EPEVTQTPSHQVTQMGQEVILRCVPISNHLYFYWYRQILGQKVEFLVSFYNNEISEKSEIFDDQFSVERPDGSNFTLKIRSTKLEDSAMYFCASSEGDRGRYEQYFGPGTRLTVT.

The chain employs TRBV14 and TRBJ2-4; TRBD1 matches at 7 bases. Germline CDR1 and CDR2: SGHDN and FVKESK. With 1 base clipped from V and 6 bases from J, the junction kept 3 bases outside the gene matches. This CDR3 region has 14 residues. The CDR3 nucleotides read TGTGCCAGCAGCCAAGGAACAGGGGTAAACATTCAGTACTTC. Translation: CASSQGTGVNIQYF.